Each of the 24 T cell receptor beta chains below was sequenced from the same sample in a study of T cell changes during pregnancy in multiple sclerosis. Data came from immunoSEQ multiplex PCR; TCRdb stores just in-frame clones and leaves some out. The sample shows 30,000 to 40,000 clones, about 87% of them seen only once. The input for sequencing was CD8+ T cells from peripheral blood mononuclear cells, taken before pregnancy. These receptors were collected from a female donor with multiple sclerosis, enrolled in a pregnancy study.

This clone has only one observation. This chain uses TRBV4-1 with TRBJ2-2; 11 bases align to TRBD2. The V segment lost 5 bases and the J segment 0 bases; nucleotides outside the gene matches: 5. There are 17 residues in the CDR3. Germline V CDR1 and CDR2: MGHRA, YSYEKL. The CDR3 is CASSWGLAASNTGELFF. The CDR3 coding sequence is TGCGCCAGCAGCTGGGGACTAGCGGCATCGAACACCGGGGAGCTGTTTTTT.

This clone was observed a single time. The V call is TRBV7-6, the J call TRBJ2-1; 7 positions agree with TRBD1. Germline lookup yields CDR1 SGHVS and CDR2 FNYEAQ. Trimming removed 5 bases from V and 0 bases from J; junction bases left unmatched: 10. This CDR3 is built from 17 residues. The CDR3 DNA is TGTGCCAGCAGCCTACGGACAGGCGAGAGCTCCTACAATGAGCAGTTCTTC. It codes for CASSLRTGESSYNEQFF.

With regard to this clone: Since the CDR3 does not end with the conserved phenylalanine or tryptophan, this likely comes from a read error. No DNA is shown, since the ends of the CDR3 on it are uncertain; the CDR3 is the one TCRdb lists. The V call is TRBV7-3, the J call TRBJ1-3; the D call TRBD1 from the table was never checked on the DNA. Germline V gives CDR1 SGHTA, CDR2 FQGTGA. The CDR3 length equals 11 residues, ends included. CDR3: CASSGGWDTSL.

The V and J genes are TRBV5-4 and TRBJ2-5; 9 bases agree with TRBD1. The V segment lost 0 bases and the J segment 4 bases; nucleotides outside the gene matches: 4. The CDR3 extends over 15 amino acids. Germline V gene sequence: CDR1 SGHNT, CDR2 YYREEE (reference sequence). CDR3 sequence reads: CASSLARTGVETQYF. DNA of the CDR3: TGTGCCAGCAGCTTGGCCCGGACAGGGGTAGAGACCCAGTACTTC.

The gene calls are TRBV19 and TRBJ2-5; the D gene is possibly TRBD1 (5 bases). Germline V gives CDR1 LNHDA, CDR2 SQIVND (reference sequence). V was cut by 3 bases and J by 3 bases, with 17 bases left in between. This CDR3 is 16 amino acids long. CDR3 DNA: TGTGCCAGTAGTATCAGGGCCCCCGGTGGTGAAGAGACCCAGTACTTC. Its protein is CASSIRAPGGEETQYF.

This clone was observed a single time. The chain recombines TRBV4-3 with TRBJ2-5, with TRBD1 identical over 8 bases. CDR1 is LGHNA, CDR2 YSLEER, per germline. V shed 2 bases, J shed 4 bases, and the junction held 6 bases outside the gene matches. CDR3 length equals 15 residues. In nucleotides, the CDR3 is TGCGCCAGCAGCCAATTGACAGGGGTAGGAGAGACCCAGTACTTC. Protein: CASSQLTGVGETQYF.

This clone was recorded once. This chain joins TRBV28 and TRBJ2-5; 10 bases agree with TRBD1. The germline V gene has CDR1 MDHEN and CDR2 SYDVKM. V lost 5 bases, J lost 6 bases, and 9 bases stayed unmatched. The CDR3 totals 15 residues. The CDR3 here is CASSPGQGEVQTQYF. In DNA form, the CDR3 reads TGTGCCAGCAGTCCCGGACAGGGGGAGGTTCAGACCCAGTACTTC.

V usage is TRBV7-9 and J usage is TRBJ1-6; 10 bases are a match to TRBD1. V was pared by 4 bases and J by 9 bases, with 6 bases of the junction left unmatched. The CDR3 runs 15 residues. Germline V gene lookup returns CDR1 SEHNR and CDR2 FQNEAQ (reference sequence). The CDR3 loop is CASSSGTGEASPLHF. CDR3 DNA sequence: TGTGCCAGCAGCTCAGGGACAGGGGAAGCTTCACCCCTCCACTTT.

The chain couples TRBV11-2 to TRBJ2-7, with D possibly being TRBD1 (6 bases). The CDR3 runs 13 residues. Germline V gene sequence: CDR1 SGHAT, CDR2 FQNNGV. V lost 5 bases, J lost 4 bases, and 12 bases lay in between. Written as DNA, the CDR3 is TGTGCCAGCAGCACAAATCAGGGGTACGAGCAGTACTTC. Translating gives CASSTNQGYEQYF. The full variable domain, in which reference TRBV11-2 and TRBJ2-7 provide the parts outside the CDR3, is EAGVAQSPRYKIIEKRQSVAFWCNPISGHATLYWYQQILGQGPKLLIQFQNNGVVDDSQLPKDRFSAERLKGVDSTLKIQPAKLEDSAVYLCASSTNQGYEQYFGPGTRLTVT.

This clone is a singleton in its sample. This chain links TRBV2 with TRBJ2-7; 7 bases map to TRBD1. This CDR3 is 13 amino acids long. CDR1 is SNHLY, CDR2 FYNNEI, per germline. Trimming at V came to 4 bases and at J to 2 bases, leaving 2 bases not matched to a gene. The CDR3 spells CASSGQGPYEQYF. The DNA for the CDR3 is TGTGCCAGCAGTGGACAGGGCCCCTACGAGCAGTACTTC.

The chain uses TRBV7-9 and TRBJ1-1; the match to TRBD1 covers 9 bases. This CDR3 contains 15 residues. The J segment lost 3 bases and the V segment lost 5 bases, leaving 7 bases of the junction unmatched. The germline CDR1 and CDR2 sequences are SEHNR and FQNEAQ (reference sequence). DNA for the CDR3: TGTGCCAGCAGCCCCCGGACAGGGGCCTACACTGAAGCTTTCTTT. It translates to CASSPRTGAYTEAFF.

By share, this clone counts as medium-sized. The chain recombines TRBV5-1 with TRBJ1-1; TRBD1 might be the D (5 bases). Trimming cost V 6 bases and J 4 bases, with 16 bases left between them. The germline V gene has CDR1 SGHRS and CDR2 YFSETQ. The CDR3 length is 14 residues. The CDR3 loop is CASNSGGGSTEAFF. CDR3 nucleotide sequence: TGCGCCAGCAACTCCGGCGGGGGAAGCACTGAAGCTTTCTTT.

The gene calls are TRBV29-1 and TRBJ2-3; 7 bases are a match to TRBD2. From germline, CDR1 is SQVTM and CDR2 ANQGSEA. Unmatched junction bases numbered 8, after V lost 6 bases and J lost 2 bases. There are 14 residues in the CDR3. CDR3 amino acids: CSVGGVGATDTQYF. The CDR3, as DNA: TGCAGCGTGGGAGGGGTTGGGGCCACAGATACGCAGTATTTT.

This clone was counted only a few times. The chain couples TRBV28 to TRBJ1-1; weak D call: TRBD1 (6 bases). CDR3 length: 15 amino acids. Per the germline V gene, CDR1 is MDHEN and CDR2 is SYDVKM. Trimming removed 6 bases from V and 1 base from J, with 15 bases in between. The CDR3 spells CASSYTGYQNTEAFF. Here the CDR3 DNA reads TGTGCCAGCAGCTACACAGGGTATCAGAACACTGAAGCTTTCTTT. The full variable domain, completed using reference TRBV28 and TRBJ1-1, is DVKVTQSSRYLVKRTGEKVFLECVQDMDHENMFWYRQDPGLGLRLIYFSYDVKMKEKGDIPEGYSVSREKKERFSLILESASTNQTSMYLCASSYTGYQNTEAFFGQGTRLTVV.

The chain has TRBV5-5 and TRBJ2-2; 7 positions match TRBD2. The junction had 12 bases not matched to a gene; V was cut back by 4 bases and J by 0 bases. The CDR3 contains 18 residues. CDR1 is SGHKS, CDR2 YYEKEE, per germline (reference sequence). CDR3 coding DNA: TGTGCCAGCAGCCCCCGTCTGACTAGCAACGCGAACACCGGGGAGCTGTTTTTT. It is translated as CASSPRLTSNANTGELFF. The complete variable domain, with remaining parts taken from reference TRBV5-5 and TRBJ2-2, reads DAGVTQSPTHLIKTRGQQVTLRCSPISGHKSVSWYQQVLGQGPQFIFQYYEKEERGRGNFPDRFSARQFPNYSSELNVNALLLGDSALYLCASSPRLTSNANTGELFFGEGSRLTVL.

This clone was recorded only once. CDR3 DNA sequence: TGTGCCAGCAGCTTGTGGGGACTAGCGGGAGTGGCCAAAAACATTCAGTACTTC. As protein: CASSLWGLAGVAKNIQYF. The J gene is TRBJ2-4, the V gene TRBV5-4, with 14 bases identical to TRBD2. J lost 1 base, V lost 1 base, and 4 bases had no gene match. The CDR3 has 18 amino acids. Germline lookup yields CDR1 SGHNT and CDR2 YYREEE (reference sequence).

J is TRBJ2-7 and V is TRBV4-1, with D maybe TRBD2 (6 bases). V lost 3 bases to trimming and J lost 0 bases, with 12 bases between them. This CDR3 contains 15 residues. Germline CDR1 and CDR2: MGHRA and YSYEKL. CDR3 coding DNA: TGCGCCAGCAGCCATCTAGCGCTGAGCTCCTACGAGCAGTACTTC. This encodes CASSHLALSSYEQYF.

V and J are TRBV6-5 and TRBJ2-5; 7 bases fit TRBD2. J was trimmed by 1 base and V by 6 bases; bases with no gene match: 5. From germline, CDR1 is MNHEY and CDR2 SVGAGI. CDR3 length equals 14 residues. For the CDR3, the DNA is TGTGCCAGCAGCCACGGGGGGACCCAAGAGACCCAGTACTTC. Translated: CASSHGGTQETQYF.

The V and J genes are TRBV4-1 and TRBJ2-2; 12 positions match TRBD2. Trimming removed 2 bases from V and 7 bases from J; junction bases left unmatched: 8. The CDR3 has 17 residues. The germline CDR1 and CDR2 sequences are MGHRA and YSYEKL. The DNA for the CDR3 is TGCGCCAGCAGCCAACAGCTAGCGGGGGGGCTTGGCGGGGAGCTGTTTTTT. This sequence encodes CASSQQLAGGLGGELFF.

V usage is TRBV6-6 and J usage is TRBJ1-1, with D possibly TRBD1 on 6 matching bases. The CDR3 is 14 residues long. Germline CDR1 MNHNY, CDR2 SVGAGI (reference sequence). Trimming removed 2 bases at V and 3 bases at J, with 10 bases between. CDR3 protein: CASSYEGGYTEAFF. The DNA for the CDR3 is TGTGCCAGCAGTTACGAGGGGGGGTACACTGAAGCTTTCTTT.

The chain recombines TRBV30 with TRBJ1-2; 9 positions match TRBD1. The CDR3 extends over 14 amino acids. Germline lookup yields CDR1 GTSNPN and CDR2 SVGIG (reference sequence). V lost 2 bases and J lost 6; bases outside the gene matches: 7. As DNA, the CDR3 is TGTGCCTGGAGTCGGACAGGGGCAATAGATGGCTACACCTTC. Amino acids: CAWSRTGAIDGYTF.

The V call is TRBV5-1, the J call TRBJ2-3; D gene unclear. The germline CDR1 and CDR2 sequences are SGHRS and YFSETQ. This CDR3 has 12 amino acids. Deletions cut 4 bases from V and 6 bases from J, with 9 bases between. The CDR3 loop reads CASSAPEDTQYF. CDR3 nucleotides: TGCGCCAGCAGCGCCCCCGAGGATACGCAGTATTTT.

J is TRBJ2-1 and V is TRBV6-4; TRBD2 agrees at 10 bases. The germline V gene encodes CDR1 MRHNA and CDR2 SNTAGT. The CDR3 runs 16 residues. Trimming removed 0 bases from V and 8 bases from J; junction bases left unmatched: 7. The CDR3 loop reads CASSDSVGTSADEQFF. Written as DNA, the CDR3 is TGTGCCAGCAGTGACTCAGTAGGGACTAGCGCAGATGAGCAGTTCTTC.

The chain carries TRBV5-6 and TRBJ1-1, with no clear D. The CDR3 is 13 amino acids. V was trimmed by 1 base and J by 1 base, leaving 5 bases between them. Germline V gives CDR1 SGHDT, CDR2 YYEEEE. The CDR3 DNA reads TGTGCCAGCAGCTTGCCAGGGAACACTGAAGCTTTCTTT. Translation: CASSLPGNTEAFF.